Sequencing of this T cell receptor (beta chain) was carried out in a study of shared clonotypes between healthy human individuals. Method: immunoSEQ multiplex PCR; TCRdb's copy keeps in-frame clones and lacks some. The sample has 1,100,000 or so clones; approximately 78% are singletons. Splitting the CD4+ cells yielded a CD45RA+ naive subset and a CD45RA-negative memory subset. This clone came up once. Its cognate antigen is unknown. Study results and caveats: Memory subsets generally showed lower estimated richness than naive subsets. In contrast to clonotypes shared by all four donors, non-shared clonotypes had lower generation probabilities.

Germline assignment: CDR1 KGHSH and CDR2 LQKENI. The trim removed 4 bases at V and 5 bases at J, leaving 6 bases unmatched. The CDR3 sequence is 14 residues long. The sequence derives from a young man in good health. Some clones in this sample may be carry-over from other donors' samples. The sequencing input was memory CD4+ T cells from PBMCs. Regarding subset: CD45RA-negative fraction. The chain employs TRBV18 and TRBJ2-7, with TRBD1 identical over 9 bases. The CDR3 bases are TGTGCCAGCTCACGGGACAGGGCGACGGACGAGCAGTACTTC. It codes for CASSRDRATDEQYF.